This entry lists 5 T cell receptor beta chains sequenced from one sample in a study of control samples from healthy donors and cancer patients (dated by TCRdb to between 2020 and 2021). The library was obtained by the immunoSEQ multiplex PCR assay. TCRdb mirrors the immuneACCESS table, restricted to in-frame sequences. Some clones are absent from its copies; in checked studies, under half trace to an unresolved V gene, and the reason for the others is unknown. Recorded for this sample are under 200,000 clones; around 96% of them occurred a single time. Together, the top ten hold approximately 8% of the sample. The sample consisted of blood. These receptors came from a woman between 40 and 55 years old in good health.

In this sample, this clone turned up a few times. The chain couples TRBV5-1 to TRBJ2-7; D ambiguous. This CDR3 has 15 residues. Per the germline V gene, CDR1 is SGHRS and CDR2 is YFSETQ. V was pared by 0 bases and J by 2 bases, with 12 bases between. CDR3 DNA sequence: TGCGCCAGCAGCTTGGATCTTAGCTCCCCCTACGAGCAGTACTTC. Translation gives CASSLDLSSPYEQYF.

The V and J genes are TRBV19 and TRBJ2-5; possibly TRBD2 for D (5 bases). Trimming shortened V by 5 bases and J by 7 bases, and 20 bases separated the two germline ends. The CDR3 runs 15 residues. CDR1 and CDR2 (germline): LNHDA, SQIVND (reference sequence). CDR3 nucleotides: TGTGCCAGTAGTTCCTTCACGGGGAGCTGGGGGACCCAGTACTTC. Its translation: CASSSFTGSWGTQYF.

The chain has TRBV30 and TRBJ1-2; TRBD1 might be the D (5 bases). Trimming stripped 0 bases from V and 1 base from J, with 9 bases between. The V gene's germline CDR1 is GTSNPN and CDR2 SVGIG (reference sequence). The CDR3 is 14 amino acids. The CDR3 DNA sequence: TGTGCCTGGAGTGTATTAGGGGTTAACTATGGCTACACCTTC. Residues: CAWSVLGVNYGYTF.

In its sample, this clone was seen once. The chain links TRBV19 to TRBJ1-5; D ambiguous. The CDR3 is 12 residues long. Germline values: CDR1 LNHDA, CDR2 SQIVND (reference sequence). The V and J ends lost 6 bases and 4 bases respectively, with 7 bases between them. CDR3 sequence: CASSPQNQPQHF. The CDR3, as DNA: TGTGCCAGTAGCCCCCAGAATCAGCCCCAGCATTTT.

The J gene is TRBJ2-2, the V gene TRBV18, with a weak D call TRBD2 (5 bases). Per the germline V gene, CDR1 is KGHSH and CDR2 is LQKENI. This CDR3 spans 16 amino acids. Trimming took off 6 bases at V and 1 base at J, with 15 bases between the two ends. CDR3 in amino acids: CASSLNEGGNTGELFF. DNA for the CDR3: TGTGCCAGCTCTCTCAACGAGGGCGGGAACACCGGGGAGCTGTTTTTT.